This T cell receptor (beta chain) was sequenced in a study of blood T cell repertoires in COVID-19. Study processing details: Estimates of nucleated cell counts were drawn from the amplification of reference gene primers. The data were produced by immunoSEQ multiplex PCR, yet TCRdb's version contains in-frame clones alone and is incomplete. V and J calls and clone size are as listed in that table; D and trimming were resolved from the DNA. The sample holds about 260,000 clones, just under 90% seen once. This study enrolled people aged roughly 18 to 90 from about 24 US geographic areas. With V trimmed by 5 bases and J by 8 bases, 2 bases remained unmatched. This CDR3 contains 12 residues. CDR1 SGHVS and CDR2 FNYEAQ come from the germline V gene.

Material: PBMCs or T cells enriched from blood (not recorded which). The chain couples TRBV7-6 to TRBJ1-3, with 8 bases identical to TRBD1. The TCR originated in a woman aged 30 to 39 with acute COVID-19. CDR3 nucleotides: TGTGCCAGCAGCATACAGGGGGACACCATATATTTT. Encoded protein: CASSIQGDTIYF.